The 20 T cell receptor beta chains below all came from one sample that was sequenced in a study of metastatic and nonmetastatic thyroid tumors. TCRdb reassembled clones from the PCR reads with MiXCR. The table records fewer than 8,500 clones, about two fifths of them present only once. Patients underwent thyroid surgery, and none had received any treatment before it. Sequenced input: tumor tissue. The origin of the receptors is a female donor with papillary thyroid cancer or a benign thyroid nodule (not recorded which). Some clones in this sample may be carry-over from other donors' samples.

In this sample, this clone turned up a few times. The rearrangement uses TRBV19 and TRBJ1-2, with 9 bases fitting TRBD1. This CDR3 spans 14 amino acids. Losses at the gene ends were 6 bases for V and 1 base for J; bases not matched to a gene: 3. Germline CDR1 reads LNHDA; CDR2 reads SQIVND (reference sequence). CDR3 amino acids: CASRKTGGNYGYTF. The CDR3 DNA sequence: TGTGCCAGTAGGAAGACAGGGGGTAACTATGGCTACACCTTC.

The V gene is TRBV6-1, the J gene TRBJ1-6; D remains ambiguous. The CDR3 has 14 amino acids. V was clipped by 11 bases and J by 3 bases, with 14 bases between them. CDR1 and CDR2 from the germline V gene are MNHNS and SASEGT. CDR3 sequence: CAGRQWGYNSPLHF. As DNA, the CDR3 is TGTGCCGGTCGCCAATGGGGCTATAATTCACCCCTCCACTTT.

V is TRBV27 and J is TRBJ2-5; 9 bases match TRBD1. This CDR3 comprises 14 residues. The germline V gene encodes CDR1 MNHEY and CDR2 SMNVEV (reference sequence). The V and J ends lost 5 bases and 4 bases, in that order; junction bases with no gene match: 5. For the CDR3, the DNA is TGTGCCAGCAGTCAGGACAGGGGAGGAGAGACCCAGTACTTC. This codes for CASSQDRGGETQYF.

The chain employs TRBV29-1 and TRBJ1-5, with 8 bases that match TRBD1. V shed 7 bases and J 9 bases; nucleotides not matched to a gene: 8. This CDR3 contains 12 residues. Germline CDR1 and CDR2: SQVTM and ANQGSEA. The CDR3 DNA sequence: TGCAGCGCAAGACAGGGGATAGGGCCCCAGCATTTT. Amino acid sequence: CSARQGIGPQHF.

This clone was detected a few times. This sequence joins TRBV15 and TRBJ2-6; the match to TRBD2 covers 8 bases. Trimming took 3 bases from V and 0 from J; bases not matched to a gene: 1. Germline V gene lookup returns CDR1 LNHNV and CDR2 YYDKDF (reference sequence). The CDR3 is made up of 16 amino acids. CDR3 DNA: TGTGCCACCAGCAGTGCGGGGGGCTCTGGGGCCAACGTCCTGACTTTC. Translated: CATSSAGGSGANVLTF.

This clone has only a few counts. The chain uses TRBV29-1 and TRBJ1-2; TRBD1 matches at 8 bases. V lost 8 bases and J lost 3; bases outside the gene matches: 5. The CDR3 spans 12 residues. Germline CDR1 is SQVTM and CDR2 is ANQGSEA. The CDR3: CSTIQGDYGYTF. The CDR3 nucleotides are TGCAGCACCATACAGGGGGACTATGGCTACACCTTC.

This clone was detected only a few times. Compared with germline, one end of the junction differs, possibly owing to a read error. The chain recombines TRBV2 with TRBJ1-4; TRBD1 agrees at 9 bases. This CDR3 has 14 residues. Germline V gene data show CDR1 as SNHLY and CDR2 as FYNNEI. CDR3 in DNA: TGTGTCAGCAGCGTACAGGGGGCGTCGGAAAAACTGTTTTTT. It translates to CVSSVQGASEKLFF.

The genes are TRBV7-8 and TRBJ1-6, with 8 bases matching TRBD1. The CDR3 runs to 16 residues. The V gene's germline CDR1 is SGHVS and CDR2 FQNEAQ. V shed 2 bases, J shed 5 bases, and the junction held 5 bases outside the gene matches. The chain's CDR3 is CASSLTDRGNNSPLHF. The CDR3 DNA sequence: TGTGCCAGCAGCTTAACCGACAGGGGAAATAATTCACCCCTCCACTTT.

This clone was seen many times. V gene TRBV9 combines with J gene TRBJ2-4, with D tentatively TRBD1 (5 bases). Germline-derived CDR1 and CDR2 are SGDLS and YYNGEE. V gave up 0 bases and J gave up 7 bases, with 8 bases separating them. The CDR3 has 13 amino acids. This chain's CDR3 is CASSVEGLNIQYF. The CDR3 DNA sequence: TGTGCCAGCAGCGTAGAGGGGTTGAACATTCAGTACTTC.

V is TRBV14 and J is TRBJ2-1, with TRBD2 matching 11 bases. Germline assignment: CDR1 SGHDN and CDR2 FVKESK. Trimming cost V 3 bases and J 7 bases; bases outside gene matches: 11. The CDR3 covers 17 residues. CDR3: CASSQLPLASGRNEQFF. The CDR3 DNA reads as TGTGCCAGCAGCCAGTTGCCCTTGGCTAGCGGGAGGAATGAGCAGTTCTTC.

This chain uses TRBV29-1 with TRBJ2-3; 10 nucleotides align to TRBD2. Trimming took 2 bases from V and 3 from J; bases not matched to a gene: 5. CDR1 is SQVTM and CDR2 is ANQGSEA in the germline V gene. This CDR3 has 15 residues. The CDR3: CSVETASGSTDTQYF. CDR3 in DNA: TGCAGCGTTGAAACCGCTAGCGGGAGTACAGATACGCAGTATTTT.

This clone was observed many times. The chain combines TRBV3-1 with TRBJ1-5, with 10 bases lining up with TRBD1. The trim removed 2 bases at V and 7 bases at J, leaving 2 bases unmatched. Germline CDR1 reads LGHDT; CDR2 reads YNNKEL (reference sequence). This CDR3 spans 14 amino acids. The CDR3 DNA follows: TGTGCCAGCAGCCAACGGACAGGGGGACAGCCCCAGCATTTT. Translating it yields CASSQRTGGQPQHF.

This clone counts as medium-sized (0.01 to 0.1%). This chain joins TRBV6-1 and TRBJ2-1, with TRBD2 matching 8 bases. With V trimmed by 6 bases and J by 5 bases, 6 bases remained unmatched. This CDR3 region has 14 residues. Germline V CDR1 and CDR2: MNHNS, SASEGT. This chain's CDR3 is CASRPGLVHNEQFF. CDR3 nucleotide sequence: TGTGCCAGCAGACCGGGACTAGTTCACAATGAGCAGTTCTTC.

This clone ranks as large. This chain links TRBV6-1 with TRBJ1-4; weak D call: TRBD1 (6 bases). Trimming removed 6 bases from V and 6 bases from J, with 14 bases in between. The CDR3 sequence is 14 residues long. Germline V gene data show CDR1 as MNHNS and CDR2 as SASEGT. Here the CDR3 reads CASSAQGKDEKLFF. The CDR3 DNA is TGTGCCAGCAGCGCACAGGGAAAGGATGAAAAACTGTTTTTT.

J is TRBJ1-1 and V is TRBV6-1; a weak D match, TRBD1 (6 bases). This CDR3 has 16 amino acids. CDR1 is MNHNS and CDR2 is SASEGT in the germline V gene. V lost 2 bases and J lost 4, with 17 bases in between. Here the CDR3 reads CASSEITGFKGTEAFF. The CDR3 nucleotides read TGTGCCAGCAGTGAAATTACAGGGTTCAAGGGCACTGAAGCTTTCTTT.

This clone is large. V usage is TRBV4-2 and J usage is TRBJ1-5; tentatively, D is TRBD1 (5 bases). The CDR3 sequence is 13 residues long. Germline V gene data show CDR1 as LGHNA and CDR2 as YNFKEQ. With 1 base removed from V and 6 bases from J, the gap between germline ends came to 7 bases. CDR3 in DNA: TGTGCCAGCAGCCAAGTAGGGGTTCAGCCCCAGCATTTT. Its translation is CASSQVGVQPQHF.

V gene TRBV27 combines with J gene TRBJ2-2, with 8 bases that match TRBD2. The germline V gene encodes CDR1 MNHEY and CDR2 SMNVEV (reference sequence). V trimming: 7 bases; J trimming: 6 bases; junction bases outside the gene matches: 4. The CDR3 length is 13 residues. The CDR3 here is CASTTGGAGELFF. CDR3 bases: TGTGCCAGCACCACCGGGGGGGCCGGGGAGCTGTTTTTT.

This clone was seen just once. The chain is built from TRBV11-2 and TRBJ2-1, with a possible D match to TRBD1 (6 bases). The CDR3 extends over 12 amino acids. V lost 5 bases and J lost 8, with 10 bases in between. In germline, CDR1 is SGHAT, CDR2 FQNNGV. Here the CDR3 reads CASSPTGDEQFF. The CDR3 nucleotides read TGTGCCAGCAGCCCGACAGGAGATGAGCAGTTCTTC.

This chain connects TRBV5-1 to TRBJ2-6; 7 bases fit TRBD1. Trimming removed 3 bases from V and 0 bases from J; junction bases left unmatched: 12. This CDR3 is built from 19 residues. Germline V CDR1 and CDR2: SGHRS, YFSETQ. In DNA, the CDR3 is TGCGCCAGCAGCTCAACCGGGACAGCTCTAATCTCTGGGGCCAACGTCCTGACTTTC. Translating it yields CASSSTGTALISGANVLTF. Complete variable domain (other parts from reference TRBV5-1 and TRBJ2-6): KAGVTQTPRYLIKTRGQQVTLSCSPISGHRSVSWYQQTPGQGLQFLFEYFSETQRNKGNFPGRFSGRQFSNSRSEMNVSTLELGDSALYLCASSSTGTALISGANVLTFGAGSRLTVL.

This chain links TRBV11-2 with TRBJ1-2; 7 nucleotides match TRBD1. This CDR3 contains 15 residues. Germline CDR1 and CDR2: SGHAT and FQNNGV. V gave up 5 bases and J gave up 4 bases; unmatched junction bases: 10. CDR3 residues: CASSPLGGPGYGYTF. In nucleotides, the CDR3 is TGTGCCAGCAGCCCCCTAGGGGGCCCGGGCTATGGCTACACCTTC.